The clone carrying this T cell receptor beta chain was counted many times. This sample is part of a study of spatial heterogeneity in lung cancer. Study at large: 72 TRACERx patients with early, untreated non-small cell lung cancer donated samples. Raw reads contained each unique TCR and UMI combination more than ten times on average. Detection consistently yielded more beta chains than alpha chains.

Every TCR cDNA molecule bore its own unique molecular identifier. TCRdb reanalysed the 5' RACE reads using MiXCR and keeps one entry per CDR3 protein. Of around 110,000 distinct CDR3 sequences in the sample, 12% were seen once. V lost 5 bases and J 6 bases, leaving 18 bases between the germline ends. The CDR3 is made up of 15 amino acids. Germline V gives CDR1 SGHNT, CDR2 YENEEA. Time point in this sample: blood at routine non-recurrence follow-up after resection. Unsorted whole RNA from tumor, nontumor lung or frozen PBMC underwent sequencing. Sample: PBMCs, taken at follow-up. The source is a male donor with early-stage non-small cell lung cancer. The chain employs TRBV11-3 and TRBJ2-3, with a weak D call TRBD2 (7 bases). The DNA for the CDR3 is TGTGCCAGCAGCCCCCCCGGGGGGCACATGGATACGCAGTATTTT. Translated: CASSPPGGHMDTQYF.